A single sample gave rise to the 10 T cell receptor beta chains below, sequenced in a study of T cell responses to AZD1222 COVID-19 vaccine (dated by TCRdb to about 2021). Library preparation employed the immunoSEQ multiplex PCR assay. TCRdb mirrors the immuneACCESS table, restricted to in-frame sequences. Some clones are absent from its copies; in checked studies, under half trace to an unresolved V gene, and the reason for the others is unknown. This sample has around 110,000 clones in its table, and 85% to 95% of those were observed once. Under 3.5% of the sample is in the top ten clones. The time point label here, explained by the study, means: baseline before first vaccination. Sequences were derived from peripheral blood, sampled on day 0 of AZD1222 vaccination. These receptors all stem from an adult in good health.

J is TRBJ1-2 and V is TRBV20-1; a possible D gene is TRBD1 (5 bases). The CDR3 is 11 amino acids. Germline CDR1 DFQATT, CDR2 SNEGSKA (reference sequence). Trimming removed 2 bases from V and 4 bases from J, with 5 bases in between. The CDR3 coding sequence is TGCAGTGCTAGAACAGGCTATGGCTACACCTTC. Translation gives CSARTGYGYTF.

This clone was counted a single time. The chain links TRBV29-1 to TRBJ1-1, with TRBD1 matching over 10 bases. V dropped 4 bases and J dropped 1; count of bases not matched to a gene: 6. CDR1 and CDR2 from the germline V gene are SQVTM and ANQGSEA. This CDR3 is built from 15 residues. CDR3 nucleotides: TGCAGCGTTGTTGGGGACAGGGGACGGAACACTGAAGCTTTCTTT. This codes for CSVVGDRGRNTEAFF.

This clone was observed a single time. This rearrangement joins TRBV27 to TRBJ1-5; 7 bases are shared with TRBD1. The CDR3 is 17 amino acids. Germline V gene lookup returns CDR1 MNHEY and CDR2 SMNVEV (reference sequence). Losses at the gene ends were 6 bases for V and 2 bases for J; bases not matched to a gene: 13. The CDR3 region is CASSFSPGQGGNQPQHF. The CDR3 DNA is TGTGCCAGCAGCTTCTCTCCCGGGCAGGGGGGCAATCAGCCCCAGCATTTT.

This chain joins TRBV7-9 and TRBJ2-1; no clear D. There are 14 residues in the CDR3. CDR1 and CDR2 from the germline V gene are SEHNR and FQNEAQ (reference sequence). V shed 10 bases and J shed 0 bases, with 13 bases lying between them. CDR3: CAIVRGNSYNEQFF. DNA for the CDR3: TGTGCCATAGTACGCGGCAACTCCTACAATGAGCAGTTCTTC.

V is TRBV2 and J is TRBJ1-2; D is unclear. The CDR3 extends over 18 amino acids. Germline values: CDR1 SNHLY, CDR2 FYNNEI. Trimming left V 5 bases short and J 0 bases short, with 22 bases between. CDR3 region: CASSLGFLAALANYGYTF. The CDR3 nucleotides are TGTGCCAGCAGTTTAGGGTTCCTGGCGGCCTTAGCTAACTATGGCTACACCTTC.

The chain recombines TRBV19 with TRBJ1-1, with 10 bases aligning to TRBD1. With V trimmed by 8 bases and J by 4 bases, 1 base remained unmatched. CDR1 and CDR2 (germline): LNHDA, SQIVND (reference sequence). CDR3 length: 12 residues. In DNA form, the CDR3 reads TGTGCCAGTTGGACAGGGGGCACTGAAGCTTTCTTT. It is translated as CASWTGGTEAFF.

This clone came up once. This chain uses TRBV7-9 with TRBJ1-1; 8 nucleotides line up with TRBD1. Germline CDR1 SEHNR, CDR2 FQNEAQ (reference sequence). The CDR3 has 13 residues. V shed 5 bases, J shed 8 bases, and the junction held 7 bases outside the gene matches. This CDR3 reads CASSGGTGEEAFF. The CDR3 DNA is TGTGCCAGCAGCGGAGGGACAGGAGAAGAAGCTTTCTTT.

The rearrangement joins TRBV18 to TRBJ2-7, with D uncertain. Germline-derived CDR1 and CDR2 are KGHSH and LQKENI. V gave up 5 bases and J gave up 6 bases, with 11 bases separating them. This CDR3 is built from 12 residues. This CDR3 is CASSIQSGEQYF. The DNA of the CDR3 is TGTGCCAGCTCAATACAGTCGGGCGAGCAGTACTTC. Based on the CDR3 plus reference TRBV18 and TRBJ2-7, the full variable domain is NAGVMQNPRHLVRRRGQEARLRCSPMKGHSHVYWYRQLPEEGLKFMVYLQKENIIDESGMPKERFSAEFPKEGPSILRIQQVVRGDSAAYFCASSIQSGEQYFGPGTRLTVT.

This clone appeared a single time. V and J are TRBV6-5 and TRBJ1-1; 7 nucleotides line up with TRBD1. Per the germline V gene, CDR1 is MNHEY and CDR2 is SVGAGI. V gave up 2 bases and J gave up 5 bases; unmatched junction bases: 5. The CDR3 contains 14 residues. The CDR3 reads CASSYDRDLTEAFF. The CDR3 nucleotides are TGTGCCAGCAGTTACGACAGGGACTTAACTGAAGCTTTCTTT.

A single count supports this clone. The J gene is TRBJ1-5, the V gene TRBV28; 8 positions match TRBD1. After removal of 6 bases from V and 5 bases from J, the junction contained 9 bases not matched to a gene. Germline CDR1 reads MDHEN; CDR2 reads SYDVKM. This CDR3 comprises 15 residues. This CDR3 is CASSSGTGGYQPQHF. The CDR3 DNA reads TGTGCCAGCAGCTCCGGGACAGGAGGGTATCAGCCCCAGCATTTT.